This T cell receptor (beta chain) appears in the sequencing data of a study of T cells in women clearing cervical HPV infection. Measured with immunoSEQ multiplex PCR; TCRdb has only the in-frame clones, and not every one. The sample includes tens of thousands of clones. MY09/MY11 PCR detected cervical HPV DNA; dot-blot assigned genotypes. Worth noting for this clone: Read coverage stops 3 residues before the CDR3 terminus; the germline J gene supplies the remainder.

This CDR3 comprises 15 residues. V dropped 5 bases and J dropped 4; count of bases not matched to a gene: 6. Germline V gene data show CDR1 as SGHNT and CDR2 as YENEEA. This chain connects TRBV11-3 to TRBJ2-3; 10 positions agree with TRBD2. Sequencing input: blood buffy coat. This TCR came from a woman between 18 and 70 years old with a cervical HPV16 infection that either progressed to CIN3+ or cleared (not recorded which). The covered CDR3 bases are TGTGCCAGCAGCATCCAACTAGCGGGATCAGATACG. This gives the protein CASSIQLAGSDT. The whole CDR3 sequence reads CASSIQLAGSDTQYF.